The 11 T cell receptor beta chains in this list originate from one sample, sequenced in a study of blood T cell repertoires in COVID-19 (TCRdb year 2020). To prepare the library, the immunoSEQ multiplex PCR assay was applied. Not all clones reach the TCRdb copy of this immuneACCESS table, which keeps in-frame sequences only. Checked studies attribute under half of the gap to unresolved V genes and leave the rest unexplained. This sample comprises some 130,000 clones, roughly 89% of them detected only once. The ten largest clones add up to around 4.2% of the sample. Input material: peripheral blood. These receptors all come from a man in his sixties with COVID-19, enrolled during active disease.

This clone was recorded once. The chain employs TRBV4-3 and TRBJ2-3; D is possibly TRBD1 (7 bases). Trimming shortened V by 3 bases and J by 3 bases, and 16 bases separated the two germline ends. The CDR3 runs to 16 residues. Germline CDR1 and CDR2: LGHNA and YSLEER. The CDR3 bases are TGCGCCAGCAGCCAGGCGACAGGGACTTCTACAGATACGCAGTATTTT. Amino acids: CASSQATGTSTDTQYF.

DNA of the CDR3: TGTGCCAGCAACCCGACAGCGACAGGCAAAGGGGAGCAGTACTTC. It translates to CASNPTATGKGEQYF. The rearrangement links TRBV6-5 to TRBJ2-7, with D possibly TRBD1 on 6 matching bases. Between the trimmed V and J ends, which lost 7 bases and 7 bases, there was a span of 23 bases. Germline V CDR1 and CDR2: MNHEY, SVGAGI. This CDR3 has 15 residues.

V and J are TRBV19 and TRBJ1-1; perhaps TRBD1 as D (6 bases). The CDR3 is 14 residues long. The germline CDR1 and CDR2 sequences are LNHDA and SQIVND (reference sequence). Trimming took 6 bases from V and 4 from J, leaving 15 bases between them. The CDR3 DNA reads as TGTGCCAGTAGATCAGGGGAATATGGCACTGAAGCTTTCTTT. This encodes CASRSGEYGTEAFF.

This clone was detected only once. The chain couples TRBV6-2 or TRBV6-3 to TRBJ1-6; TRBD1 agrees at 9 bases. J gave up 8 bases and V 2 bases, and 10 bases lay outside the gene matches. Germline V lookup: CDR1 MNHEY, CDR2 SVGEGT. The CDR3 loop spans 17 amino acids. The CDR3 protein is CASSYPEGRQGDSPLHF. CDR3 nucleotides: TGTGCCAGCAGTTACCCAGAAGGAAGACAGGGGGATTCACCCCTCCACTTT.

CDR3 loop: CASSLGGGSRSYEQYF. CDR3 bases: TGTGCCAGCAGCTTAGGGGGGGGCAGCAGGTCCTACGAGCAGTACTTC. The gene calls are TRBV7-2 and TRBJ2-7; possibly TRBD2 for D (7 bases). The CDR3 sequence is 16 residues long. Trimming left V 1 base short and J 1 base short, with 14 bases between. CDR1 SGHTA and CDR2 FQGNSA come from the germline V gene.

For the CDR3, the DNA is TGTGCCTGGAGTGTAGACAGGGGCGTCGCCTATAATTCACCCCTCCACTTT. Its protein product is CAWSVDRGVAYNSPLHF. The V gene is TRBV30, the J gene TRBJ1-6, with TRBD1 matching over 8 bases. This CDR3 comprises 17 residues. The V gene's germline CDR1 is GTSNPN and CDR2 SVGIG (reference sequence). With 0 bases clipped from V and 2 bases from J, the junction kept 6 bases outside the gene matches. The whole variable domain, filled in from reference TRBV30 and TRBJ1-6, reads SQTIHQWPATLVQPVGSPLSLECTVEGTSNPNLYWYRQAAGRGLQLLFYSVGIGQISSEVPQNLSASRPQDRQFILSSKKLLLSDSGFYLCAWSVDRGVAYNSPLHFGNGTRLTVT.

The rearrangement uses TRBV9 and TRBJ1-5; D perhaps matches TRBD1 (5 bases). The ends were cut back, 4 bases at V and 3 bases at J, with 11 bases in the middle. This CDR3 spans 14 amino acids. Germline V CDR1 and CDR2: SGDLS, YYNGEE. In nucleotides, the CDR3 is TGTGCCAGCAGCCCCGGACAAGACAATCAGCCCCAGCATTTT. Protein: CASSPGQDNQPQHF.

The V and J genes are TRBV19 and TRBJ1-6; 7 nucleotides agree with TRBD1. The CDR3 spans 18 residues. Germline CDR1 and CDR2: LNHDA and SQIVND (reference sequence). Trimming took 5 bases from V and 9 from J; bases not matched to a gene: 19. CDR3 coding DNA: TGTGCCAGTAGTGCTTACGCCGGGACAGCGGCCGGGGGTTCACCCCTCCACTTT. Protein sequence: CASSAYAGTAAGGSPLHF.

The rearrangement links TRBV30 to TRBJ2-7, with D unresolved. The CDR3 has 11 residues. Looked up from germline, CDR1 is GTSNPN and CDR2 is SVGIG (reference sequence). V lost 0 bases and J lost 4, with 4 bases in between. CDR3 DNA: TGTGCCTGGAGTGTGAGTTACGAGCAGTACTTC. It encodes CAWSVSYEQYF.

The V call is TRBV5-1, the J call TRBJ2-7, with D possibly TRBD2 on 7 matching bases. Looked up from germline, CDR1 is SGHRS and CDR2 is YFSETQ. V lost 4 bases to trimming and J lost 2 bases, with 19 bases between them. The CDR3 has 16 residues. CDR3 region: CASSGGAGHPPYEQYF. Here the CDR3 DNA reads TGCGCCAGCAGCGGGGGGGCGGGACACCCTCCCTACGAGCAGTACTTC.

The V call is TRBV5-1, the J call TRBJ1-2; D might be TRBD1 (5 bases). Germline V lookup: CDR1 SGHRS, CDR2 YFSETQ. V gave up 0 bases and J gave up 4 bases, with 13 bases separating them. There are 15 residues in the CDR3. The CDR3 DNA follows: TGCGCCAGCAGCTTGGCTTCAGGCCAGGGCTATGGCTACACCTTC. Encoded protein: CASSLASGQGYGYTF.